Shown below are 20 T cell receptor beta chains from a single sample sequenced in a study of early T cells in non-severe SARS-CoV-2 infection. TCRdb reanalysed the 5' RACE reads using MiXCR and keeps one entry per CDR3 protein. The sample shows 34,000 or so distinct CDR3 sequences, approximately 10% of them seen only once. Sequencing was performed on whole blood. The receptors originated from an adult who was a healthcare worker with PCR-confirmed SARS-CoV-2 infection or an uninfected control (not recorded which).

This clonotype has a count of ten or more. The V and J genes are TRBV6-5 and TRBJ1-5, with D hard to call. From germline, CDR1 is MNHEY and CDR2 SVGAGI. V was cut by 0 bases and J by 0 bases, with 9 bases left in between. The CDR3 covers 16 residues. The chain's CDR3 is CASSYSAIPSNQPQHF. The CDR3 coding sequence is TGTGCCAGCAGTTACTCGGCCATACCTAGCAATCAGCCCCAGCATTTT.

This clonotype was found many times. V and J are TRBV7-2 and TRBJ2-3; TRBD2 agrees at 11 bases. CDR1 SGHTA and CDR2 FQGNSA come from the germline V gene. V was clipped by 5 bases and J by 4 bases; unmatched bases: 5. This CDR3 spans 15 amino acids. Here the CDR3 reads CASSLSGGAPDTQYF. CDR3 bases: TGTGCCAGCAGCCTTAGCGGGGGGGCCCCAGATACGCAGTATTTT.

This clonotype was recorded many times. The chain links TRBV20-1 to TRBJ2-7; D unresolved. V was shortened by 0 bases and J by 7 bases, with 13 bases between the two germline ends. The CDR3 sequence is 13 residues long. Per the germline V gene, CDR1 is DFQATT and CDR2 is SNEGSKA (reference sequence). CDR3 sequence (DNA): TGCAGTGCTAGAGATCCTGTCCTGGGTGAGCAGTACTTC. Amino acid sequence: CSARDPVLGEQYF.

The chain couples TRBV7-9 to TRBJ1-1; D not certain. The CDR3 sequence is 9 residues long. CDR1 is SEHNR and CDR2 is FQNEAQ in the germline V gene (reference sequence). V was shortened by 5 bases and J by 7 bases, with 2 bases between the two germline ends. CDR3 loop: CASSSEAFF. The CDR3 nucleotides are TGTGCCAGCAGCAGTGAAGCTTTCTTT.

This chain joins TRBV7-3 and TRBJ2-5, with D perhaps matching TRBD1 or TRBD2 (5 bases each). Germline V gene sequence: CDR1 SGHTA, CDR2 FQGTGA. The CDR3 consists of 15 residues. Deletions cut 5 bases from V and 5 bases from J, with 18 bases between. CDR3 DNA sequence: TGTGCCAGCAGCCCCACCGGGACCTGGGGGGAGACCCAGTACTTC. This gives the protein CASSPTGTWGETQYF.

By share, this clonotype ranks as medium-sized. The chain couples TRBV7-3 to TRBJ1-6, with 10 bases identical to TRBD1. Looked up from germline, CDR1 is SGHTA and CDR2 is FQGTGA. The CDR3 covers 14 residues. With 5 bases clipped from V and 10 bases from J, the junction kept 5 bases outside the gene matches. The CDR3 here is CASSPTGGSSPLHF. As DNA, the CDR3 is TGTGCCAGCAGCCCGACAGGGGGCTCGTCACCCCTCCACTTT.

V is TRBV2 and J is TRBJ1-3; 7 bases agree with TRBD1. The CDR3 is 16 amino acids. In germline, CDR1 is SNHLY, CDR2 FYNNEI. V lost 1 base, J lost 2 bases, and 5 bases stayed unmatched. The CDR3 region is CASSEVRGGPGNTIYF. In nucleotides, the CDR3 is TGTGCCAGCAGTGAAGTCCGAGGGGGCCCTGGAAACACCATATATTTT.

This clonotype was counted ten times or more. The genes are TRBV28 and TRBJ1-5; no definite D call. CDR1 and CDR2 from the germline V gene are MDHEN and SYDVKM. The CDR3 length is 12 residues. V lost 2 bases to trimming and J lost 7 bases, with 6 bases between them. CDR3 in amino acids: CASSLQSQPQHF. The CDR3 region has the DNA TGTGCCAGCAGTTTACAAAGCCAGCCCCAGCATTTT. Full variable domain (missing parts from reference TRBV28 and TRBJ1-5): DVKVTQSSRYLVKRTGEKVFLECVQDMDHENMFWYRQDPGLGLRLIYFSYDVKMKEKGDIPEGYSVSREKKERFSLILESASTNQTSMYLCASSLQSQPQHFGDGTRLSIL.

The table lists this clonotype with many counts. This chain connects TRBV9 to TRBJ2-1; 9 bases are a match to TRBD2. Germline-derived CDR1 and CDR2 are SGDLS and YYNGEE. J gave up 2 bases and V 3 bases, and 6 bases lay outside the gene matches. The CDR3 is 16 amino acids. CDR3 nucleotide sequence: TGTGCCAGCAGCGCCCGACTAGCGGCGGCCTACAATGAGCAGTTCTTC. Residues: CASSARLAAAYNEQFF. Combining the CDR3 with reference TRBV9 and TRBJ2-1 gives the whole variable domain DSGVTQTPKHLITATGQRVTLRCSPRSGDLSVYWYQQSLDQGLQFLIQYYNGEERAKGNILERFSAQQFPDLHSELNLSSLELGDSALYFCASSARLAAAYNEQFFGPGTRLTVL.

The chain combines TRBV30 with TRBJ1-6; the D is unclear. Trimming stripped 3 bases from V and 0 bases from J, with 3 bases between. The CDR3 contains 13 residues. CDR1 is GTSNPN and CDR2 is SVGIG in the germline V gene (reference sequence). The DNA for the CDR3 is TGTGCCTGGAGAGGCTCCTATAATTCACCCCTCCACTTT. This translates into CAWRGSYNSPLHF.

This clonotype was seen a handful of times. This rearrangement joins TRBV5-4 to TRBJ2-3; no clear D gene. The V gene's germline CDR1 is SGHNT and CDR2 YYREEE (reference sequence). This CDR3 spans 11 amino acids. V was pared by 6 bases and J by 6 bases, with 8 bases between. In nucleotides, the CDR3 is TGTGCCAGCACCTCTTATGATACGCAGTATTTT. It encodes CASTSYDTQYF.

This clonotype appeared many times. The chain employs TRBV10-3 and TRBJ2-3, with D maybe TRBD2 (6 bases). V was shortened by 6 bases and J by 0 bases, with 19 bases between the two germline ends. Germline V CDR1 and CDR2: ENHRY, SYGVKD. The CDR3 extends over 17 amino acids. The CDR3 region is CAIRSSTREFSTDTQYF. The CDR3 nucleotides read TGTGCCATCAGATCCTCGACTAGAGAGTTTAGCACAGATACGCAGTATTTT.

In its sample, this clonotype was seen many times. The chain uses TRBV27 and TRBJ2-3; D gene ambiguous. Deletions cut 4 bases from V and 6 bases from J, with 14 bases between. The CDR3 contains 14 residues. Germline loops: CDR1 MNHEY, CDR2 SMNVEV (reference sequence). The CDR3 loop reads CASSSRPIRDTQYF. CDR3 DNA: TGTGCCAGCAGTTCACGCCCCATCCGGGATACGCAGTATTTT.

This clonotype has a count of ten or more. The chain carries TRBV12-3 or TRBV12-4 and TRBJ1-5, with D perhaps TRBD1 (5 bases). There are 13 residues in the CDR3. V was shortened by 6 bases and J by 11 bases, with 17 bases between the two germline ends. The DNA for the CDR3 is TGTGCCAGCAGCATACAGGACCATGGGGCCCAGCATTTT. Translating gives CASSIQDHGAQHF.

The CDR3 DNA sequence: TGCAGTGCTAGAGATCGGACGGGAGGGTACAATGAGCAGTTCTTC. It is translated as CSARDRTGGYNEQFF. The chain couples TRBV20-1 to TRBJ2-1; TRBD2 matches at 8 bases. This CDR3 has 15 residues. The germline gives CDR1 DFQATT, CDR2 SNEGSKA (reference sequence). V gave up 0 bases and J gave up 4 bases; unmatched junction bases: 5.

CDR3 DNA: TGTGCCAGCAGCCCTGAGCTAGCGGGGGTTCCCGAGCAGTACTTC. Its translation: CASSPELAGVPEQYF. The V and J genes are TRBV27 and TRBJ2-7, with 10 bases matching TRBD2. The CDR3 runs to 15 residues. V dropped 6 bases and J dropped 6; count of bases not matched to a gene: 11. Germline V gene data show CDR1 as MNHEY and CDR2 as SMNVEV (reference sequence).

This clonotype was seen ten or more times. The rearrangement uses TRBV20-1 and TRBJ2-7; 8 nucleotides agree with TRBD2. This CDR3 region has 15 residues. J gave up 4 bases and V 5 bases, and 13 bases lay outside the gene matches. Germline V gives CDR1 DFQATT, CDR2 SNEGSKA (reference sequence). The CDR3 sequence is CSARSILAGPYEQYF. Here the CDR3 DNA reads TGCAGTGCTCGAAGCATATTAGCGGGGCCATACGAGCAGTACTTC.

V and J are TRBV28 and TRBJ2-7; D possibly corresponds to TRBD2 (6 bases). The CDR3 sequence is 15 residues long. V lost 7 bases and J lost 3, with 19 bases in between. Germline V gene lookup returns CDR1 MDHEN and CDR2 SYDVKM. The CDR3 nucleotides read TGTGCCAGCACTCCCAGCGGGTCCCCTATCTACGAGCAGTACTTC. It is translated as CASTPSGSPIYEQYF.

V usage is TRBV7-2 and J usage is TRBJ1-4, with TRBD1 identical over 7 bases. Losses at the gene ends were 1 base for V and 0 bases for J; bases not matched to a gene: 11. The germline V gene has CDR1 SGHTA and CDR2 FQGNSA. CDR3 length: 19 residues. The CDR3 DNA reads TGTGCCAGCAGCTTAGGAAGGCGACGGACAGGTCCAACTAATGAAAAACTGTTTTTT. Translating it yields CASSLGRRRTGPTNEKLFF.

This clonotype was seen a handful of times. This rearrangement joins TRBV29-1 to TRBJ2-7; D ambiguous. The V gene lost 4 bases and the J gene lost 3 bases, with 7 bases spanning the gap. Looked up from germline, CDR1 is SQVTM and CDR2 is ANQGSEA. The CDR3 extends over 11 amino acids. The CDR3 nucleotides read TGCAGCGTTGGGGTGGACTACGAGCAGTACTTC. Translated, it gives CSVGVDYEQYF.